This TCR beta chain came from a study of cytomegalovirus exposure and HLA in healthy donors. V gave up 4 bases and J gave up 5 bases; unmatched junction bases: 8. In germline, CDR1 is SGHRS, CDR2 YFSETQ. CDR3 length: 16 amino acids. This clone was recorded only once. Primers for the PCR totalled 60 Vbeta and 13 Jbeta. Assay: immunoSEQ multiplex PCR; the TCRdb copy retains only in-frame clones and omits some. The sample lists 120,000 to 150,000 clones; 65% to 85% were seen once. The sequence derives from a male donor in good health and CMV-seronegative. Specimen: PBMCs. The chain uses TRBV5-1 and TRBJ2-5, with 13 bases fitting TRBD2. The CDR3 is CASSERLAGGRETQYF. The DNA of the CDR3 is TGCGCCAGCAGCGAAAGACTAGCGGGGGGTAGGGAGACCCAGTACTTC.